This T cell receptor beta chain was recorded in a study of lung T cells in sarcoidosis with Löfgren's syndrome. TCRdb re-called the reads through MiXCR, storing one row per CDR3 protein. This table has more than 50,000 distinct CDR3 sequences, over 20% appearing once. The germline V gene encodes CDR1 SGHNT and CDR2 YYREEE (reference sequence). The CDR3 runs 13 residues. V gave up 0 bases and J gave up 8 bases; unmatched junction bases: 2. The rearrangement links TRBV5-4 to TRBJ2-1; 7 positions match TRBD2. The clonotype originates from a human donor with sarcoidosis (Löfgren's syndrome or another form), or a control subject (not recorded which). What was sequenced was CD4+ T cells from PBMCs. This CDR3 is CASSLARGDEQFF. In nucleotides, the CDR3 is TGTGCCAGCAGCTTGGCCCGGGGGGATGAGCAGTTCTTC.